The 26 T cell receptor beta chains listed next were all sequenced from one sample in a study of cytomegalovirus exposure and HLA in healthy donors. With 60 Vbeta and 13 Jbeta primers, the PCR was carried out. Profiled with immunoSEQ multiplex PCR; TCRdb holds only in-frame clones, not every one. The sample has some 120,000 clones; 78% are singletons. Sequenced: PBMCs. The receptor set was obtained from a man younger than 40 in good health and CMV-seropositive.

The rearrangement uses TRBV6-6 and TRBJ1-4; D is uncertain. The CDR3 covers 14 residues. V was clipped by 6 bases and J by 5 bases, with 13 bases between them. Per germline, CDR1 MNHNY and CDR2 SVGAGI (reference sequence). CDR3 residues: CASSPQDYNEKLFF. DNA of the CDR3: TGTGCCAGCAGCCCCCAGGATTACAATGAAAAACTGTTTTTT.

The CDR3 sequence is CASSPGTGGRNNSPLHF. The CDR3, as DNA: TGCGCCAGCAGCCCCGGGACAGGGGGAAGAAATAATTCACCCCTCCACTTT. The rearrangement joins TRBV4-1 to TRBJ1-6; TRBD1 matches at 11 bases. CDR1 and CDR2 from the germline V gene are MGHRA and YSYEKL. With V trimmed by 4 bases and J by 5 bases, 7 bases remained unmatched. This CDR3 is 17 amino acids long.

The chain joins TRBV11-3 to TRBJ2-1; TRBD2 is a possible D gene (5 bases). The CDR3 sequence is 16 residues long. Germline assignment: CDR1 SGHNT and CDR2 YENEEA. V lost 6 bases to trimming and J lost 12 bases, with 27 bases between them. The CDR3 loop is CASSPPVWGATMRQFF. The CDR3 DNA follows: TGTGCCAGCAGTCCCCCGGTATGGGGAGCGACAATGAGGCAGTTCTTC.

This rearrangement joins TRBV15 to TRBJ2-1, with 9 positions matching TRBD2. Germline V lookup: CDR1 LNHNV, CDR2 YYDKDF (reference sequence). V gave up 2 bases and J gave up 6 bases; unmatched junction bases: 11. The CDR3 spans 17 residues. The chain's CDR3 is CATSRPEGSGRFNEQFF. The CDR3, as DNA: TGTGCCACCAGCAGACCCGAGGGTAGCGGGAGATTCAATGAGCAGTTCTTC.

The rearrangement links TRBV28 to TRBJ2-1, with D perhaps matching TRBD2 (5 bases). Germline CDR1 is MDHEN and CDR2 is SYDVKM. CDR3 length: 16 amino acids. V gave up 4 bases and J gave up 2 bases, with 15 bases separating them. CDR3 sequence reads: CASSSPSSRAYNEQFF. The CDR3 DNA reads TGTGCCAGCAGTTCCCCGTCTAGCCGGGCCTACAATGAGCAGTTCTTC.

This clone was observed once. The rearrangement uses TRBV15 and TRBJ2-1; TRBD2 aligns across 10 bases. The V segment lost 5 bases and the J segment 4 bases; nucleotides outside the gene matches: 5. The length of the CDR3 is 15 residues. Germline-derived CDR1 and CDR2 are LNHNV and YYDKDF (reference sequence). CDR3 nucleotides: TGTGCCACCAGCGGTAGCGGGAGGTCGTACAATGAGCAGTTCTTC. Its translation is CATSGSGRSYNEQFF.

CDR3 in amino acids: CASSWGTSSYEQYF. The CDR3 DNA is TGTGCCAGCAGCTGGGGGACTAGCTCCTACGAGCAGTACTTC. The chain is built from TRBV5-4 and TRBJ2-7; 8 bases align to TRBD2. Germline V gene lookup returns CDR1 SGHNT and CDR2 YYREEE (reference sequence). CDR3 length: 14 amino acids. With 3 bases clipped from V and 0 bases from J, the junction kept 2 bases outside the gene matches. The complete variable domain, with remaining parts taken from reference TRBV5-4 and TRBJ2-7, reads ETGVTQSPTHLIKTRGQQVTLRCSSQSGHNTVSWYQQALGQGPQFIFQYYREEENGRGNFPPRFSGLQFPNYSSELNVNALELDDSALYLCASSWGTSSYEQYFGPGTRLTVT.

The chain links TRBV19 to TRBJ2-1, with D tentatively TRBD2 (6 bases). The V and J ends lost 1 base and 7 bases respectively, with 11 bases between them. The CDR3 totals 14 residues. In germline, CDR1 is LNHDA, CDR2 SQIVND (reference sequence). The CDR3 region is CASSIAGGRNEQFF. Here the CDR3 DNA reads TGTGCCAGTAGTATAGCCGGGGGAAGGAATGAGCAGTTCTTC.

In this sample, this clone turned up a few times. CDR3 loop: CASSQDLATGVSSYEQYF. The CDR3 DNA reads TGTGCCAGCAGCCAAGATCTTGCTACCGGGGTAAGCTCCTACGAGCAGTACTTC. The rearrangement joins TRBV4-2 to TRBJ2-7, with D possibly TRBD2 on 5 matching bases. Trimming left V 0 bases short and J 0 bases short, with 18 bases between. The CDR3 has 18 amino acids. Per the germline V gene, CDR1 is LGHNA and CDR2 is YNFKEQ.

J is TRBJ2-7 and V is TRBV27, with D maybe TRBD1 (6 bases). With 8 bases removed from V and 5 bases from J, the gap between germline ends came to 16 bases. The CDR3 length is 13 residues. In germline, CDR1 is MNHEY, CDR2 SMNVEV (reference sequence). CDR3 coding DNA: TGTGCCAGCCGCAGAACAGGGAGCGACGAGCAGTACTTC. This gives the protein CASRRTGSDEQYF.

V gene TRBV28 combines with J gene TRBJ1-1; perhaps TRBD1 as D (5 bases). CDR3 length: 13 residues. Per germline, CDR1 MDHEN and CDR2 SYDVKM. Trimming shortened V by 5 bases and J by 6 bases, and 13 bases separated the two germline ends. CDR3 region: CASSAYRRAEAFF. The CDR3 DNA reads TGTGCCAGCAGTGCCTACAGGAGGGCTGAAGCTTTCTTT. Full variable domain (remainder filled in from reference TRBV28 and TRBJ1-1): DVKVTQSSRYLVKRTGEKVFLECVQDMDHENMFWYRQDPGLGLRLIYFSYDVKMKEKGDIPEGYSVSREKKERFSLILESASTNQTSMYLCASSAYRRAEAFFGQGTRLTVV.

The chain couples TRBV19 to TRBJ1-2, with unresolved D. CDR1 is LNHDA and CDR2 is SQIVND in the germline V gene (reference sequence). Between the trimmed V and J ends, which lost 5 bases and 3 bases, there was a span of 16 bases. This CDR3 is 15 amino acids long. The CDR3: CASSPDPNGDYGYTF. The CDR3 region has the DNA TGTGCCAGTAGTCCTGACCCAAACGGGGACTATGGCTACACCTTC.

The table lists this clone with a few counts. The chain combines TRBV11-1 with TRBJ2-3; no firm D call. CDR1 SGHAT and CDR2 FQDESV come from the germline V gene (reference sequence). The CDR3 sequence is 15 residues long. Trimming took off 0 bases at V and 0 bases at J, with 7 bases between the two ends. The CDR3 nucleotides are TGTGCCAGCAGCTTAGCTGGGCCTAGCACAGATACGCAGTATTTT. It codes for CASSLAGPSTDTQYF.

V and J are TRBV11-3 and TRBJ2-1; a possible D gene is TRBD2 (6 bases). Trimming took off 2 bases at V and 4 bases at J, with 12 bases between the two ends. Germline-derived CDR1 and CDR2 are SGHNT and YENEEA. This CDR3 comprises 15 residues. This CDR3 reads CASSLYGSGYNEQFF. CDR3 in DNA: TGTGCCAGCAGCTTATACGGGAGTGGGTACAATGAGCAGTTCTTC.

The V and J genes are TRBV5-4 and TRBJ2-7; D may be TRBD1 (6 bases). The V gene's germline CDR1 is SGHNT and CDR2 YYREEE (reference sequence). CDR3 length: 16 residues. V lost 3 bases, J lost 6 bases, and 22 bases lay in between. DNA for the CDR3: TGTGCCAGCAGCTCCCCCGGACAGTCCTCTAGGGGCGAGCAGTACTTC. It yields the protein CASSSPGQSSRGEQYF.

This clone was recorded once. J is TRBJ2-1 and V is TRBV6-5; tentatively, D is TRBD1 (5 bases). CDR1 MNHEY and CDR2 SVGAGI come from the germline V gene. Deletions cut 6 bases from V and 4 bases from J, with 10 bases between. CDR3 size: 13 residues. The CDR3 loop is CASRKTEYNEQFF. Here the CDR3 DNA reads TGTGCCAGCAGAAAGACAGAATACAATGAGCAGTTCTTC.

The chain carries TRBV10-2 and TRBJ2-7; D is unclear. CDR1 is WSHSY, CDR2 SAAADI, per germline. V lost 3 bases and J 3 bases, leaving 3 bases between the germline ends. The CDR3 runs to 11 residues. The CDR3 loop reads CASSDSYEQYF. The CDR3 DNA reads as TGCGCCAGCAGTGATAGCTACGAGCAGTACTTC.

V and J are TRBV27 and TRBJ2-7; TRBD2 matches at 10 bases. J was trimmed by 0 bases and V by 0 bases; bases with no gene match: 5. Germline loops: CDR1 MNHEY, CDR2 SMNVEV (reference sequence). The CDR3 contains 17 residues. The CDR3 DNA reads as TGTGCCAGCAGTTTATCGGGAGCGGGAGGGGCCTCCTACGAGCAGTACTTC. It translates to CASSLSGAGGASYEQYF.

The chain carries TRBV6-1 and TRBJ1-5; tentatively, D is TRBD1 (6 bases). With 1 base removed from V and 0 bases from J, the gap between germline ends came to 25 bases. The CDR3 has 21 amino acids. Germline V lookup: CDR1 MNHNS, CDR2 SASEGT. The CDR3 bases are TGTGCCAGCAGTGAAGATTGGGGCAAACCAGGGGTAGACTATAGCAATCAGCCCCAGCATTTT. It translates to CASSEDWGKPGVDYSNQPQHF.

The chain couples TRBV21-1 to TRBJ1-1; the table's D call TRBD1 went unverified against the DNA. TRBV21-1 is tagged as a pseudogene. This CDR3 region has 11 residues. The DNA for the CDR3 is TGTGCCAGCAGTTTGGCGGACACAGCTTTCTTT. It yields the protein CASSLADTAFF.

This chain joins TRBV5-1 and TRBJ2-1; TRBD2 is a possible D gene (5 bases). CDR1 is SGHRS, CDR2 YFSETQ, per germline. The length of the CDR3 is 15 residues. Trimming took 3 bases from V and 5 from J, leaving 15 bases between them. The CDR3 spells CASSYNVWRHNEQFF. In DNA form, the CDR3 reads TGCGCCAGCAGCTATAACGTATGGAGGCACAATGAGCAGTTCTTC.

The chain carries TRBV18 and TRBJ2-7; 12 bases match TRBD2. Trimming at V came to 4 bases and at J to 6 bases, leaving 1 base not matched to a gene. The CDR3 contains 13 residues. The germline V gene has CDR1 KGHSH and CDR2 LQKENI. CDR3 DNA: TGTGCCAGCTCACGGACTAGCGGGGTCGAGCAGTACTTC. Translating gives CASSRTSGVEQYF.

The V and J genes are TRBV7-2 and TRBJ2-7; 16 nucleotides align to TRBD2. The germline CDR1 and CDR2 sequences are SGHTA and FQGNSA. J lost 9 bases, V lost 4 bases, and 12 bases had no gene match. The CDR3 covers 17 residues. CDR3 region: CASSSRGTSGRASVQYF. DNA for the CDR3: TGTGCCAGCAGCTCTCGAGGGACTAGCGGGAGGGCCAGCGTGCAGTACTTC.

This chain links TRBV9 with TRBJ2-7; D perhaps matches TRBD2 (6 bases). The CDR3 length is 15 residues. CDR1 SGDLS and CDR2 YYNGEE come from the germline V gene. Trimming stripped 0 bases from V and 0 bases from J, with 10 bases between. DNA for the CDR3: TGTGCCAGCAGCGTAGGGACCGGGAGCTCCTACGAGCAGTACTTC. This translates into CASSVGTGSSYEQYF.

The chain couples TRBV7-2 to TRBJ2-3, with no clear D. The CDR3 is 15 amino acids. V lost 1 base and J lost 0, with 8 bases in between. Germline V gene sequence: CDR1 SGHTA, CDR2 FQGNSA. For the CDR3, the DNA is TGTGCCAGCAGCTTAGACTATTTTAGCACAGATACGCAGTATTTT. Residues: CASSLDYFSTDTQYF.

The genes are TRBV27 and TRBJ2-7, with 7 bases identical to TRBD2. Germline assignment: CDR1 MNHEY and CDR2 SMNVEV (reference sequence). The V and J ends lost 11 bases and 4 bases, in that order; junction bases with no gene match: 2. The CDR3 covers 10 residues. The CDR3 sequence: CAAGEYEQYF. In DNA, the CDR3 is TGTGCCGCGGGGGAATACGAGCAGTACTTC.